The source of this T cell receptor (beta chain) is a study of blood T cell repertoires in COVID-19. Study details: The United States, Italy and Spain provided the acute and convalescent COVID-19 samples. T cells, B-cell-depleted T cells, or PBMCs supplied cDNA or gDNA.

One Seattle source followed patients from active infection through their disease course. Authors' processing steps: Amplification of reference gene primers provided the estimated nucleated cell counts. Some clones are missing from TCRdb's copy, which holds only in-frame ones; the method was immunoSEQ multiplex PCR. V and J calls plus clone size are reproduced from that table; the DNA served to infer D and trimming. The profile shows 300,000 to 450,000 clones, around 87% of them singletons. Trimming took 3 bases from V and 0 from J, leaving 8 bases between them. This CDR3 comprises 14 residues. Germline V lookup: CDR1 MNHNS, CDR2 SASEGT.

V usage is TRBV6-1 and J usage is TRBJ1-1; D is possibly TRBD1 (5 bases). This sequence was found in a woman aged 60-75 years with COVID-19, enrolled during active disease. The specimen was peripheral blood. CDR3 loop: CASSEGLLNTEAFF. The CDR3 bases are TGTGCCAGCAGTGAGGGACTCTTGAACACTGAAGCTTTCTTT.